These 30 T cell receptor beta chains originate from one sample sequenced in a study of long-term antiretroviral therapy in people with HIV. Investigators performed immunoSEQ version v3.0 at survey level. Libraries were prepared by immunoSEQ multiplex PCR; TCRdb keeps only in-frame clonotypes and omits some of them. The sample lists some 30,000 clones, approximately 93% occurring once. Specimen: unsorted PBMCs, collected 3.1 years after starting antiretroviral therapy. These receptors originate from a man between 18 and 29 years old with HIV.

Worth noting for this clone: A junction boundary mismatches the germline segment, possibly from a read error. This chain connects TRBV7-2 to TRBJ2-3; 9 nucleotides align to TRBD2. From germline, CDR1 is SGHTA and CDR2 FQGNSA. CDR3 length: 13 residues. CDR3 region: CAQSGGHGDTQYF. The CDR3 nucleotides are TGCGCCCAGAGCGGGGGGCATGGAGATACGCAGTATTTT.

In DNA, the CDR3 is TGCGCCAGCAGCCAAGTGGGGGGCACCGGGGAGCTGTTTTTT. Protein product: CASSQVGGTGELFF. This rearrangement joins TRBV4-3 to TRBJ2-2, with D possibly matching TRBD2 (6 bases). CDR1 and CDR2 from the germline V gene are LGHNA and YSLEER. V lost 1 base and J lost 4, with 7 bases in between. The CDR3 spans 14 residues.

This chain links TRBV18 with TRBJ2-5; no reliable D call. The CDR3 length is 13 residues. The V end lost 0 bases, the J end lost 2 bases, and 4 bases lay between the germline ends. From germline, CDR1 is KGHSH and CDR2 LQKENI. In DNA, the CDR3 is TGTGCCAGCTCACCACCCCCACAAGAGACCCAGTACTTC. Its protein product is CASSPPPQETQYF.

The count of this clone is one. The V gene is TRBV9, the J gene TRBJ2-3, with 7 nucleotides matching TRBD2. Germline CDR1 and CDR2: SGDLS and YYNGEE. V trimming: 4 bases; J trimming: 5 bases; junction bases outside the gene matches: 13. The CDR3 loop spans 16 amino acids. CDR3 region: CASSPRASGSLDTQYF. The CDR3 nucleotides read TGTGCCAGCAGCCCGCGGGCTAGCGGTTCTCTAGATACGCAGTATTTT.

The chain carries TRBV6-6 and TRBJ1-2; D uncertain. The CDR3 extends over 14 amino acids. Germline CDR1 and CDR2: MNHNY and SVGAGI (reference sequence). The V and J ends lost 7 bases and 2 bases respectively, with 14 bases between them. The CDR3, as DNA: TGTGCCAGCACCCGACAACCTAAAAACTATGGCTACACCTTC. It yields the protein CASTRQPKNYGYTF.

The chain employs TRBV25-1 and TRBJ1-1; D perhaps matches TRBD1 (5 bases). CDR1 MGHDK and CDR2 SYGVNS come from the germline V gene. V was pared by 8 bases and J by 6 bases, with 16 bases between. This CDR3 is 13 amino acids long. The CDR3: CASATPGMAEAFF. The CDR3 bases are TGTGCCAGCGCAACGCCAGGGATGGCTGAAGCTTTCTTT.

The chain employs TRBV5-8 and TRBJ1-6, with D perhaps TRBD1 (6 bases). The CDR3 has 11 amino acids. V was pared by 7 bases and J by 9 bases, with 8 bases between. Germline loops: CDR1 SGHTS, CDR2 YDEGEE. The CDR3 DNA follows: TGTGCCAGCGGGACATCTTCACCCCTCCACTTT. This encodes CASGTSSPLHF.

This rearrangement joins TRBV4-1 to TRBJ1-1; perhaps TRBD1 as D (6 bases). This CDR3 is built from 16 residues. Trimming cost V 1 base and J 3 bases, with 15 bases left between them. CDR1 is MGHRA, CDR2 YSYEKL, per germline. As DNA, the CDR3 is TGCGCCAGCAGCCAAGTGGGTGGGGGCGCAGACACTGAAGCTTTCTTT. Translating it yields CASSQVGGGADTEAFF.

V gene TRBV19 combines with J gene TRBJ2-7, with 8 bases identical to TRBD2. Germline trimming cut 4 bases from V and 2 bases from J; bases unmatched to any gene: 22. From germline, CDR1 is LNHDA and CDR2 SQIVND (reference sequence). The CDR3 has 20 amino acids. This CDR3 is CASSTSLGRVAGRGTYEQYF. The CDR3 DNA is TGTGCCAGTAGTACCTCCTTAGGGAGAGTAGCGGGAAGGGGTACCTACGAGCAGTACTTC.

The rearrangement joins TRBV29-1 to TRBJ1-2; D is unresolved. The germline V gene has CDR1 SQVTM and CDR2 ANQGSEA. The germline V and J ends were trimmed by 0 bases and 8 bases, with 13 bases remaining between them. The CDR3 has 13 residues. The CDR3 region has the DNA TGCAGCGTTGAAGATCTTGGGCAGGTCGGCTACACCTTC. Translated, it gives CSVEDLGQVGYTF.

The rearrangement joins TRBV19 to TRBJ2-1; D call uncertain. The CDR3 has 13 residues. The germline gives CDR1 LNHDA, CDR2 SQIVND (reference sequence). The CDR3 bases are TGTGCTTGCTCCATTTCATCCTACAATGAGCAGTTCTTC. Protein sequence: CACSISSYNEQFF.

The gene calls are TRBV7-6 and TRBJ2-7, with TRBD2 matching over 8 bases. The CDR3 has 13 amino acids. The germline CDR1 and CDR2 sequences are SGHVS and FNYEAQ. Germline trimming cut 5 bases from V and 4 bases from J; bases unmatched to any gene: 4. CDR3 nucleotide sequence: TGTGCCAGCAGCCCCACTAGCGGTTACGAGCAGTACTTC. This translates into CASSPTSGYEQYF.

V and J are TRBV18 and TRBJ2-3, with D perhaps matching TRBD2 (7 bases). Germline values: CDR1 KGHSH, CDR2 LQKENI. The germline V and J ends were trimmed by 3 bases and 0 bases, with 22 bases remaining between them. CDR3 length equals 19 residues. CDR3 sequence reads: CASSPDGGREFSSTDTQYF. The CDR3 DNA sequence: TGTGCCAGCTCACCCGACGGGGGGCGGGAGTTCTCAAGCACAGATACGCAGTATTTT.

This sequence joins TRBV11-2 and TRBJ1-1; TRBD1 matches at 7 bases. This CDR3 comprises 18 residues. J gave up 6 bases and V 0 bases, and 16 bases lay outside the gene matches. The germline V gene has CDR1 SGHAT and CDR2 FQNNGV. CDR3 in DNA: TGTGCCAGCAGCTTAGATCAAATCGAGGCAGGGGGGTTATCTGAAGCTTTCTTT. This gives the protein CASSLDQIEAGGLSEAFF.

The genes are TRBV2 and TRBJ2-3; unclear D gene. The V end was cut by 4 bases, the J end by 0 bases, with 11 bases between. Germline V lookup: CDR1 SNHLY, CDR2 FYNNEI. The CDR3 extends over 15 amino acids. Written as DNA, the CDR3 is TGTGCCAGCAGTGTACGGATTTCTAGCACAGATACGCAGTATTTT. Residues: CASSVRISSTDTQYF.

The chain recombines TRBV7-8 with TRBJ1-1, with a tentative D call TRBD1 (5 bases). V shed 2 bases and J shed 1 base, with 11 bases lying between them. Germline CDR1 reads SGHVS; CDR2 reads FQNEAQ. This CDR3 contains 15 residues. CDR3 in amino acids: CASSLKEGWNTEAFF. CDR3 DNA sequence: TGTGCCAGCAGCTTAAAGGAGGGGTGGAACACTGAAGCTTTCTTT.

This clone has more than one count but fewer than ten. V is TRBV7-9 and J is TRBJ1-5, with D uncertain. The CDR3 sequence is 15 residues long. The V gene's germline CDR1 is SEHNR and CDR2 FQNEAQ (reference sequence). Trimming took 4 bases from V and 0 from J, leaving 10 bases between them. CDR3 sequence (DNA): TGTGCCAGCAGCTCCACGACGGATAGCAATCAGCCCCAGCATTTT. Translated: CASSSTTDSNQPQHF.

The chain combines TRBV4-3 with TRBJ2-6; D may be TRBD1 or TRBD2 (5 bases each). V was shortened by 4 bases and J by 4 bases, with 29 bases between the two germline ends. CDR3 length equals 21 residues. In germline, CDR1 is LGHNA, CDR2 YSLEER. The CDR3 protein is CASSRDEGPIPDRPGANVLTF. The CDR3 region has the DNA TGCGCCAGCAGCCGGGACGAAGGACCCATACCGGATCGCCCAGGGGCCAACGTCCTGACTTTC.

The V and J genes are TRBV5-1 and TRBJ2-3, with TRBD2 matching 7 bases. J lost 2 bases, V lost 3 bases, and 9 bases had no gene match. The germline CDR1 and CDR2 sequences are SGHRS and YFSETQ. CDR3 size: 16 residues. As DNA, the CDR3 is TGCGCCAGCAGCTGGGTCCTAGCGGAACTCACAGATACGCAGTATTTT. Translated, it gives CASSWVLAELTDTQYF.

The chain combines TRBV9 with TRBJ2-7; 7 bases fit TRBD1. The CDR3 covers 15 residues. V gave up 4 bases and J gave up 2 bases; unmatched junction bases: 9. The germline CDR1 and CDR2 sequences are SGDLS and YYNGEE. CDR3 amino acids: CASSQGTANTYEQYF. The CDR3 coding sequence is TGTGCCAGCAGCCAAGGGACAGCCAATACCTACGAGCAGTACTTC.

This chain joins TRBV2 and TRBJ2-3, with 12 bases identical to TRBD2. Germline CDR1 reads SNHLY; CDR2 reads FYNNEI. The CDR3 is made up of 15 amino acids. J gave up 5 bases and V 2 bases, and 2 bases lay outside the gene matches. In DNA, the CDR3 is TGTGCCAGCAGTGAACTAGCGGGGGGGGTAGATACGCAGTATTTT. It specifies CASSELAGGVDTQYF. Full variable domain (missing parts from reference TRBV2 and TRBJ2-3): EPEVTQTPSHQVTQMGQEVILRCVPISNHLYFYWYRQILGQKVEFLVSFYNNEISEKSEIFDDQFSVERPDGSNFTLKIRSTKLEDSAMYFCASSELAGGVDTQYFGPGTRLTVL.

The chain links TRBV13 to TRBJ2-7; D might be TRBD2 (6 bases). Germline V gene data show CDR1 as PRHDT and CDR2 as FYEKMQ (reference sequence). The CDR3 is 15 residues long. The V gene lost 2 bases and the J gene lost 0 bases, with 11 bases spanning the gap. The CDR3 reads CASSLLAASSYEQYF. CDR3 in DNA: TGTGCCAGCAGCTTATTAGCGGCGAGCTCCTACGAGCAGTACTTC. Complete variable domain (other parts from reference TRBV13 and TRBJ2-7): AAGVIQSPRHLIKEKRETATLKCYPIPRHDTVYWYQQGPGQDPQFLISFYEKMQSDKGSIPDRFSAQQFSDYHSELNMSSLELGDSALYFCASSLLAASSYEQYFGPGTRLTVT.

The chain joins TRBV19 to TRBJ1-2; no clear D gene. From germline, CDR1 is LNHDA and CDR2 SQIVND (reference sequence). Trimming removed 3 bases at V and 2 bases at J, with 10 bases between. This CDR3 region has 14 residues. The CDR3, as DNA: TGTGCCAGTAGTATCCCTCCCCCGAACTATGGCTACACCTTC. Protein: CASSIPPPNYGYTF.

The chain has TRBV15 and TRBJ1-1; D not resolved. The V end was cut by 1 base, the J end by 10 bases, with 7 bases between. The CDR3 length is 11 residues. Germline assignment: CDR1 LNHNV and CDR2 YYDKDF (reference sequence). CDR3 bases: TGTGCCACCAGCAGAGGTCCGAGAGCTTTCTTT. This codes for CATSRGPRAFF.

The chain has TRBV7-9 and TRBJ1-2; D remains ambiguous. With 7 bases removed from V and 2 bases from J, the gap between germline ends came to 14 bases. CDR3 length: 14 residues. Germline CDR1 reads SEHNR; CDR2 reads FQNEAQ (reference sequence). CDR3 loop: CASIGAAGNYGYTF. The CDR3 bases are TGTGCCAGCATCGGAGCGGCGGGAAACTATGGCTACACCTTC.

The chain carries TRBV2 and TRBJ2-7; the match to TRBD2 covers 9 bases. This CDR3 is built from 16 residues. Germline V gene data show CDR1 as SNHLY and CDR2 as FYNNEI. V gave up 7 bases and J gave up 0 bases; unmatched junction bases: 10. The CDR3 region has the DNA TGTGCCAGCATGGAGACTAGCGGTATTAGCTCCTACGAGCAGTACTTC. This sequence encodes CASMETSGISSYEQYF.

The CDR3 bases are TGTGCCAGTAGAGACAGGGACCGTCAGCCCCAGCATTTT. This sequence encodes CASRDRDRQPQHF. The chain links TRBV19 to TRBJ1-5; 7 nucleotides align to TRBD1. The CDR3 is 13 residues long. Germline CDR1 is LNHDA and CDR2 is SQIVND (reference sequence). V dropped 6 bases and J dropped 6; count of bases not matched to a gene: 5.

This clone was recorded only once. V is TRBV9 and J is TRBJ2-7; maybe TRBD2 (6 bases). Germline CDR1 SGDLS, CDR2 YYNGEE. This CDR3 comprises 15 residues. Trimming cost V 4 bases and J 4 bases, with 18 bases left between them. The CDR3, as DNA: TGTGCCAGCAGCCCTAACGGGGGTCTGAGGTACGAGCAGTACTTC. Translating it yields CASSPNGGLRYEQYF.

The CDR3 bases are TGTGCCAGCGCAGGGTCGTCCTACGAGCAGTACTTC. Translation: CASAGSSYEQYF. The chain recombines TRBV18 with TRBJ2-7, with D perhaps TRBD1 (5 bases). Germline CDR1 reads KGHSH; CDR2 reads LQKENI. The CDR3 consists of 12 residues. Trimming shortened V by 8 bases and J by 1 base, and 9 bases separated the two germline ends.

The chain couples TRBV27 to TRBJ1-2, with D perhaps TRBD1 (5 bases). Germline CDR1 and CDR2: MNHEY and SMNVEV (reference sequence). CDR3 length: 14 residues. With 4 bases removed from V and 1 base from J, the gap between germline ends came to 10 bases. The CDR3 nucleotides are TGTGCCAGCAGTTCTCGGGGGTATAACTATGGCTACACCTTC. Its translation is CASSSRGYNYGYTF.